The 15 T cell receptor beta chains below were found in one sample sequenced in a study of blood T cells in healthy people across ages. Primed by a sample-barcoded 5' primer and a J-beta primer mix, a second PCR proceeded for 7 to 11 cycles. TCRdb re-analysed the 5' RACE reads in MiXCR, keeping a single row per CDR3 protein. Among about 930,000 distinct CDR3 sequences listed, about 28% were seen once. These data also formed part of another study, on T cells of mothers and their children.

Sequencing was carried out using blood. These receptors were obtained from a woman in her forties in good health.

This chain joins TRBV20-1 and TRBJ2-1; 11 bases map to TRBD2. The CDR3 runs 16 residues. The V gene end was trimmed by 6 bases and the J gene end by 7 bases; junction bases not matched to a gene: 14. Germline CDR1 reads DFQATT; CDR2 reads SNEGSKA (reference sequence). CDR3 loop: CSAPRLVAGGRNEQFF. CDR3 nucleotides: TGCAGTGCCCCCCGATTAGTAGCGGGGGGGCGAAATGAGCAGTTCTTC.

This clonotype has a count of ten or more. The V gene is TRBV9, the J gene TRBJ2-5; possibly TRBD1 or TRBD2 for D (5 bases each). The germline V and J ends were trimmed by 2 bases and 2 bases, with 10 bases remaining between them. This CDR3 region has 14 residues. Per the germline V gene, CDR1 is SGDLS and CDR2 is YYNGEE. CDR3 bases: TGTGCCAGCAGCGTCGGGACCAAGCAAGAGACCCAGTACTTC. It is translated as CASSVGTKQETQYF.

The chain employs TRBV2 and TRBJ2-3; the D is unclear. Deletions cut 4 bases from V and 5 bases from J, with 4 bases between. The CDR3 has 11 amino acids. The germline V gene encodes CDR1 SNHLY and CDR2 FYNNEI. The CDR3 region has the DNA TGTGCCAGCAGTGCGAAAGATACGCAGTATTTT. It yields the protein CASSAKDTQYF.

This clonotype was detected only a few times. The genes are TRBV6-6 and TRBJ2-4; D is unresolved. The tail of the sequence fits TRBJ2-7 better, so the J call may be wrong. Germline V gene data show CDR1 as MNHNY and CDR2 as SVGAGI (reference sequence). This CDR3 has 12 amino acids. This chain's CDR3 is CASSYSQYEQYF. CDR3 nucleotide sequence: TGTGCCAGCAGTTACTCCCAGTACGAGCAGTACTTC.

In regard to this clonotype: This may stem from a read error, because a much larger clone lies one nucleotide away. The rearrangement links TRBV29-1 to TRBJ2-1; TRBD1 matches 8 bases. The CDR3 sequence is 13 residues long. Germline loops: CDR1 SQVTM, CDR2 ANQGSEA. Trimming at V came to 3 bases and at J to 10 bases, leaving 8 bases not matched to a gene. CDR3 nucleotide sequence: TGCAGCGTTGAGGACAGGGTAGCATCCGAGCAGTTCTTC. Translating it yields CSVEDRVASEQFF.

This chain connects TRBV9 to TRBJ2-1; TRBD2 matches 12 bases. In germline, CDR1 is SGDLS, CDR2 YYNGEE. V was pared by 0 bases and J by 0 bases, with 4 bases of the junction left unmatched. CDR3 size: 18 residues. CDR3 sequence reads: CASSVGLAGGASYNEQFF. The CDR3 DNA reads TGTGCCAGCAGCGTAGGGCTAGCGGGGGGGGCCTCCTACAATGAGCAGTTCTTC.

For this clonotype: This clone may be a read error of a much larger clone one base away. This sequence joins TRBV7-4 and TRBJ2-5, with TRBD2 matching over 8 bases. Per the germline V gene, CDR1 is SGHVT and CDR2 is SQSDAQ. This CDR3 is built from 15 residues. Trimming removed 5 bases from V and 13 bases from J; junction bases left unmatched: 18. The CDR3 DNA sequence: TGTGCCAGCAGCCCTTCTAGCGGGCATGTTTATGAGGGGTACTTC. Amino acid sequence: CASSPSSGHVYEGYF.

CDR3 amino acids: CASSPRGQNQPQHF. CDR3 coding DNA: TGTGCCAGCAGCCCCAGGGGACAGAATCAGCCCCAGCATTTT. This chain joins TRBV7-2 and TRBJ1-5, with 7 bases fitting TRBD1. Germline V gene lookup returns CDR1 SGHTA and CDR2 FQGNSA. The CDR3 contains 14 residues. V trimming: 5 bases; J trimming: 4 bases; junction bases outside the gene matches: 5.

This clonotype showed up many times. The chain couples TRBV7-8 to TRBJ2-7; TRBD1 aligns across 11 bases. CDR1 and CDR2 (germline): SGHVS, FQNEAQ. V dropped 7 bases and J dropped 6; count of bases not matched to a gene: 17. The CDR3 length is 17 residues. This CDR3 is CASTFRAQTGQGAEQYF. The CDR3 nucleotides are TGTGCCAGCACCTTTAGGGCCCAAACCGGACAGGGGGCCGAGCAGTACTTC.

With regard to this clonotype: Possible read error: a much larger clone is one base away. The chain recombines TRBV10-3 with TRBJ1-2; TRBD1 might be the D (6 bases). Germline values: CDR1 ENHRY, CDR2 SYGVKD. The CDR3 extends over 13 amino acids. CDR3 sequence: CTISEDSNCGYTF. CDR3 DNA sequence: TGTACCATCAGTGAGGACAGTAACTGTGGCTACACCTTC.

The rearrangement uses TRBV19 and TRBJ1-6; 7 positions match TRBD1. The CDR3 loop spans 15 amino acids. Germline trimming cut 9 bases from V and 6 bases from J; bases unmatched to any gene: 11. Per the germline V gene, CDR1 is LNHDA and CDR2 is SQIVND (reference sequence). For the CDR3, the DNA is TGTGCCAGACTAACGTGGGGACAGAGTAATTCACCCCTCCACTTT. Translated, it gives CARLTWGQSNSPLHF.

This clonotype occurred many times. The chain links TRBV4-1 to TRBJ1-1; TRBD1 agrees at 7 bases. The length of the CDR3 is 18 residues. CDR1 is MGHRA, CDR2 YSYEKL, per germline. V gave up 5 bases and J gave up 0 bases; unmatched junction bases: 15. The CDR3 region has the DNA TGCGCCAGCAGCAACCCTCTGGGGACAGTGGACATGAACACTGAAGCTTTCTTT. It specifies CASSNPLGTVDMNTEAFF.

The chain has TRBV19 and TRBJ1-1, with D unclear. Trimming left V 4 bases short and J 7 bases short, with 16 bases between. CDR1 and CDR2 from the germline V gene are LNHDA and SQIVND (reference sequence). The CDR3 covers 14 residues. The CDR3 sequence: CASSTDNIVGEAFF. The DNA for the CDR3 is TGTGCCAGTAGTACTGACAATATAGTCGGTGAAGCTTTCTTT. Complete variable domain (other parts from reference TRBV19 and TRBJ1-1): DGGITQSPKYLFRKEGQNVTLSCEQNLNHDAMYWYRQDPGQGLRLIYYSQIVNDFQKGDIAEGYSVSREKKESFPLTVTSAQKNPTAFYLCASSTDNIVGEAFFGQGTRLTVV.

This clonotype has a handful of counts. The chain is built from TRBV2 and TRBJ2-3; 11 positions match TRBD2. With V trimmed by 5 bases and J by 0 bases, 4 bases remained unmatched. The CDR3 has 16 amino acids. CDR1 is SNHLY, CDR2 FYNNEI, per germline. The CDR3 coding sequence is TGTGCCAGCAGTCTAGCGGGGGGAGTCAGCACAGATACGCAGTATTTT. As protein: CASSLAGGVSTDTQYF. Full variable domain (outside the CDR3, taken from reference TRBV2 and TRBJ2-3): EPEVTQTPSHQVTQMGQEVILRCVPISNHLYFYWYRQILGQKVEFLVSFYNNEISEKSEIFDDQFSVERPDGSNFTLKIRSTKLEDSAMYFCASSLAGGVSTDTQYFGPGTRLTVL.

The chain joins TRBV4-3 to TRBJ1-1; perhaps TRBD1 as D (5 bases). Germline V gene sequence: CDR1 LGHNA, CDR2 YSLEER. CDR3 size: 15 residues. The ends were cut back, 3 bases at V and 2 bases at J, with 13 bases in the middle. The CDR3 DNA follows: TGCGCCAGCAGCCAGCTGCCGGGGGTAAACACTGAAGCTTTCTTT. Amino acid sequence: CASSQLPGVNTEAFF.